A single sample gave rise to the 17 T cell receptor beta chains below, sequenced in a study of T cell responses to AZD1222 COVID-19 vaccine. Clones were read by immunoSEQ multiplex PCR, and TCRdb kept only the in-frame ones, dropping some. The sample holds roughly 150,000 clones, roughly 90% seen once. Here the sequenced sample was peripheral blood, taken on day 0 of AZD1222 vaccination. The receptors were sampled from an adult in good health.

The chain is built from TRBV5-4 and TRBJ2-5; D is tentatively TRBD1 or TRBD2 (5 bases each). The V gene lost 6 bases and the J gene lost 5 bases, with 20 bases spanning the gap. Germline V gene sequence: CDR1 SGHNT, CDR2 YYREEE (reference sequence). The CDR3 runs to 15 residues. This chain's CDR3 is CASIETGDGGETQYF. The CDR3, as DNA: TGTGCCAGCATCGAAACCGGGGATGGGGGTGAGACCCAGTACTTC.

The chain links TRBV7-2 to TRBJ1-1; tentative D call: TRBD1 (6 bases). Germline assignment: CDR1 SGHTA and CDR2 FQGNSA. V gave up 5 bases and J gave up 4 bases, with 17 bases separating them. The CDR3 has 15 amino acids. CDR3 region: CASSISGVGGTEAFF. Written as DNA, the CDR3 is TGTGCCAGCAGCATCTCAGGGGTTGGGGGCACTGAAGCTTTCTTT.

The V call is TRBV12-3 or TRBV12-4, the J call TRBJ2-7, with a possible D match to TRBD1 (5 bases). CDR3 size: 13 residues. Deletions cut 6 bases from V and 4 bases from J, with 13 bases between. The CDR3 DNA sequence: TGTGCCAGCAGCCAGGGTTCCCTATACGAGCAGTACTTC. Translating gives CASSQGSLYEQYF.

The genes are TRBV19 and TRBJ1-5; D gene ambiguous. Germline values: CDR1 LNHDA, CDR2 SQIVND (reference sequence). The CDR3 is 15 amino acids. V lost 3 bases, J lost 4 bases, and 13 bases lay in between. In DNA, the CDR3 is TGTGCCAGTAGTATGGGGTTCAACCCAAATCAGCCCCAGCATTTT. Its translation is CASSMGFNPNQPQHF. Complete variable domain (other parts from reference TRBV19 and TRBJ1-5): DGGITQSPKYLFRKEGQNVTLSCEQNLNHDAMYWYRQDPGQGLRLIYYSQIVNDFQKGDIAEGYSVSREKKESFPLTVTSAQKNPTAFYLCASSMGFNPNQPQHFGDGTRLSIL.

CDR3: CASSLGAQGSYEQYF. CDR3 bases: TGCGCCAGCAGCTTGGGGGCCCAGGGGTCCTACGAGCAGTACTTC. The chain carries TRBV5-1 and TRBJ2-7; a possible D gene is TRBD1 (6 bases). V was cut by 0 bases and J by 1 base, with 11 bases left in between. The V gene's germline CDR1 is SGHRS and CDR2 YFSETQ. This CDR3 region has 15 residues.

This rearrangement joins TRBV7-9 to TRBJ2-1; 7 bases map to TRBD2. The germline CDR1 and CDR2 sequences are SEHNR and FQNEAQ (reference sequence). The CDR3 runs 16 residues. With V trimmed by 5 bases and J by 0 bases, 7 bases remained unmatched. As DNA, the CDR3 is TGTGCCAGCAGCCCACCGGGGGGAAACTCCTACAATGAGCAGTTCTTC. Its translation is CASSPPGGNSYNEQFF.

The rearrangement links TRBV6-5 to TRBJ1-5, with unresolved D. The germline gives CDR1 MNHEY, CDR2 SVGAGI. The CDR3 totals 15 residues. Trimming took 6 bases from V and 11 from J, leaving 23 bases between them. CDR3 sequence (DNA): TGTGCCAGCAGCGCCTCGACGCCAGGTGTGGTGTCCCAGCATTTT. It specifies CASSASTPGVVSQHF.

CDR3 sequence: CASSLAGQGADEQFF. The DNA of the CDR3 is TGTGCCAGCAGCTTAGCGGGACAGGGAGCCGATGAGCAGTTCTTC. J is TRBJ2-1 and V is TRBV7-6; TRBD1 agrees at 9 bases. In germline, CDR1 is SGHVS, CDR2 FNYEAQ. V lost 0 bases to trimming and J lost 8 bases; unmatched junction nucleotides: 5. This CDR3 has 15 residues.

This clone was counted once. The chain joins TRBV12-1 to TRBJ2-3; the table's D call of TRBD2 was not tested on the DNA. TRBV12-1 is a pseudogene locus. The CDR3 runs to 15 residues. CDR3 residues: CASSMAGTSTDTQYF. For the CDR3, the DNA is TGTGCCAGCAGCATGGCCGGGACTAGCACAGATACGCAGTATTTT.

V usage is TRBV2 and J usage is TRBJ2-1; 7 bases align to TRBD1. This CDR3 is 14 amino acids long. V gave up 6 bases and J gave up 8 bases; unmatched junction bases: 10. Germline V gives CDR1 SNHLY, CDR2 FYNNEI. CDR3 nucleotide sequence: TGTGCCAGCAGCCGACAGGGAATGTTCCATGAGCAGTTCTTC. Translated: CASSRQGMFHEQFF.

CDR3 coding DNA: TGTGCCAGCAGTTTATATGCGCAAGAGACCCAGTACTTC. It specifies CASSLYAQETQYF. The chain is built from TRBV28 and TRBJ2-5, with D uncertain. CDR3 size: 13 residues. Trimming left V 1 base short and J 2 bases short, with 5 bases between. Germline loops: CDR1 MDHEN, CDR2 SYDVKM.

The rearrangement links TRBV7-8 to TRBJ2-2; 9 bases line up with TRBD2. The J segment lost 6 bases and the V segment lost 1 base, leaving 9 bases of the junction unmatched. The V gene's germline CDR1 is SGHVS and CDR2 FQNEAQ. CDR3 length: 17 amino acids. CDR3 nucleotide sequence: TGTGCCAGCAGCTTAGTAGGCGGGGGGGCCGCCGCCGGGGAGCTGTTTTTT. The encoded protein is CASSLVGGGAAAGELFF.

The chain is built from TRBV4-3 and TRBJ2-7; D uncertain. CDR3 length equals 15 residues. Germline CDR1 and CDR2: LGHNA and YSLEER. V lost 0 bases and J 3 bases, leaving 12 bases between the germline ends. CDR3 in DNA: TGCGCCAGCAGCCAAGATTCCCAAGGTGGCTACGAGCAGTACTTC. It encodes CASSQDSQGGYEQYF.

The sample holds one count of this clone. The V and J genes are TRBV11-2 and TRBJ1-1; D possibly corresponds to TRBD1 (5 bases). CDR1 is SGHAT and CDR2 is FQNNGV in the germline V gene. The CDR3 sequence is 15 residues long. V lost 2 bases and J lost 3, with 13 bases in between. This chain's CDR3 is CASSLSFDSHTEAFF. The DNA for the CDR3 is TGTGCCAGCAGCTTAAGCTTCGACAGCCACACTGAAGCTTTCTTT.

This clone was observed a handful of times. The chain is built from TRBV6-2 or TRBV6-3 and TRBJ1-5; the D is unclear. This CDR3 has 19 amino acids. CDR1 is MNHEY, CDR2 SVGEGT, per germline. V was pared by 2 bases and J by 0 bases, with 20 bases between. This CDR3 reads CASSYRASTNHDSNQPQHF. The CDR3 DNA sequence: TGTGCCAGCAGTTACAGGGCCAGTACCAACCACGATAGCAATCAGCCCCAGCATTTT.

This chain joins TRBV13 and TRBJ1-6; 8 positions agree with TRBD1. The CDR3 consists of 15 residues. Germline V gene lookup returns CDR1 PRHDT and CDR2 FYEKMQ (reference sequence). V lost 5 bases and J lost 10; bases outside the gene matches: 10. The CDR3 coding sequence is TGTGCCAGCAGCGCTACAGGGGGTCCATACTCACCCCTCCACTTT. It specifies CASSATGGPYSPLHF.

The chain uses TRBV5-6 and TRBJ1-1; D uncertain. The germline V gene has CDR1 SGHDT and CDR2 YYEEEE. V gave up 3 bases and J gave up 4 bases, with 19 bases separating them. CDR3 size: 16 residues. CDR3 nucleotide sequence: TGTGCCAGCAGCTGGCAAGAGGGAGCGGGTGGCACTGAAGCTTTCTTT. It is translated as CASSWQEGAGGTEAFF.